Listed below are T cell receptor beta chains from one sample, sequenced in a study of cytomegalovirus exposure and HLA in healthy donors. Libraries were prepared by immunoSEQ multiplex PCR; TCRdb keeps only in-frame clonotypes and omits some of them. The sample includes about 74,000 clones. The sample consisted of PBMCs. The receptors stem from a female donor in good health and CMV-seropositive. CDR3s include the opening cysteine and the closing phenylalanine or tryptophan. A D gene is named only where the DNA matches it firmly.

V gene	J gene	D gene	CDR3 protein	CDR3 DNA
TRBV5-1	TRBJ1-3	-	CASSSSGAGNTIYF	TGCGCCAGCAGCTCCTCAGGGGCTGGAAACACCATATATTTT
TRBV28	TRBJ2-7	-	CASSLYGQGPYEQYF	TGTGCCAGCAGTTTATACGGGCAGGGCCCCTACGAGCAGTACTTC
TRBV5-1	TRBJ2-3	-	CASSRDFPDTQYF	TGCGCCAGCAGCAGGGACTTCCCAGATACGCAGTATTTT
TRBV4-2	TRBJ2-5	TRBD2	CASSPEGTSGEETQYF	TGTGCCAGCAGCCCAGAAGGGACTAGCGGGGAAGAGACCCAGTACTTC
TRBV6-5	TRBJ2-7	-	CASRQSPYEQYF	TGTGCCAGCAGGCAGTCCCCCTACGAGCAGTACTTC
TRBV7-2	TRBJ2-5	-	CASSLVLLETQYF	TGTGCCAGCAGCTTAGTCTTATTGGAGACCCAGTACTTC
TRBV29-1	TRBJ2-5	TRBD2	CSWEGYQETQYF	TGCAGCTGGGAGGGGTACCAAGAGACCCAGTACTTC
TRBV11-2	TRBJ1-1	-	CASSLEAGRGAFF	TGTGCCAGCAGCTTAGAAGCGGGCCGAGGGGCTTTCTTT
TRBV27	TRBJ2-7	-	CASSLAGNYEQYF	TGTGCCAGCAGTTTGGCAGGGAACTACGAGCAGTACTTC
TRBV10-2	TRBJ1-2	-	CASTGRIGDYGYTF	TGCGCCAGCACCGGGAGGATCGGAGACTATGGCTACACCTTC
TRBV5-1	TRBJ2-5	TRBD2	CASTKTVNDGLFLAGIRETQYF	TGCGCCAGCACTAAGACGGTGAACGACGGGCTCTTTCTAGCGGGAATTAGGGAGACCCAGTACTTC
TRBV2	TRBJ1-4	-	CASSGTALNEKLFF	TGTGCCAGCAGTGGGACAGCACTTAATGAAAAACTGTTTTTT